This is a list of T cell receptor beta chains from one sample in a study of regulatory and conventional T cells in RAG deficiency. Assay used: immunoSEQ multiplex PCR; TCRdb lists only in-frame clones, some missing. Of about 30,000 clones listed, around nine tenths are singletons. The sample was also linked to a second study, of regulatory T cells.

Sequencing was performed on Tregs sorted from blood. Receptors originate from a human donor in good health. CDR3s include the opening cysteine and the closing phenylalanine or tryptophan. The D gene is left open where the match is weak. Clone size is shown for a subset of rows, as once, few, many or a class of expanded clone.

>TRBJ1-2|TRBV6-1|NA|NA
TGTGCCAGCCCCGGGCTCCACTATGGCTACACCTTC
CASPGLHYGYTF
>TRBJ2-2|TRBV9|NA|NA
TGTGCCAGCACCCGGACGGGGAACACCGGGGAGCTGTTTTTT
CASTRTGNTGELFF
>TRBJ1-5|TRBV4-2|NA|once
TGTGCCAGCAGCCAAGTCGCCGGCGACAGAAGCAATCAGCCCCAGCATTTT
CASSQVAGDRSNQPQHF
>TRBJ2-6|TRBV28|NA|NA
TGTGCCAGCACCCCGAGGGTCTCTGGGGCCAACGTCCTGACTTTC
CASTPRVSGANVLTF
>TRBJ2-5|TRBV7-2|TRBD2|NA
TGTGCCAGCAGCTCGTCTAGCGGGGAAAAGACCCAGTACTTC
CASSSSSGEKTQYF
>TRBJ1-5|TRBV10-3|NA|NA
TGTGCCACGAGTACAGTGGGGGGGGCGTATGGCAATCAGCCCCAGCATTTT
CATSTVGGAYGNQPQHF
>TRBJ2-7|TRBV30|NA|NA
TGTGCCTGGAGTCGTCCGGGGAGGTACGAGCAGTACTTC
CAWSRPGRYEQYF
>TRBJ1-5|TRBV5-4|TRBD1|NA
TGTGCCAGCAGCGTTGGACCGGGACAGGGCTCCGCTCAGCCCCAGCATTTT
CASSVGPGQGSAQPQHF
>TRBJ2-1|TRBV6-1|TRBD1|NA
TGTGCCAGCAGGACAGGGAGCTCCTACAATGAGCAGTTCTTC
CASRTGSSYNEQFF
>TRBJ2-3|TRBV5-1|NA|NA
TGCGCCAGCAGTTCGTCCCCTAGGACAGTGCGCACAGATACGCAGTATTTT
CASSSSPRTVRTDTQYF
>TRBJ2-1|TRBV6-5|NA|NA
TGTGCCAGCAGTTACAGGTATGAGCAGTTCTTC
CASSYRYEQFF
>TRBJ1-2|TRBV2|NA|NA
TGTGCCAGCAGCCTGGACCTGACCTCTAACTATGGCTACACCTTC
CASSLDLTSNYGYTF
>TRBJ1-5|TRBV6-6|NA|NA
TGTGCCAGCAGTTACTCGGTAGGGCGTATCAATCAGCCCCAGCATTTT
CASSYSVGRINQPQHF
>TRBJ1-1|TRBV4-1|TRBD1|few
TGCGCCAGCAGCCAATCGTGGACAGGGGGCACTGAAGCTTTCTTT
CASSQSWTGGTEAFF
>TRBJ2-5|TRBV5-6|TRBD2|NA
TGTGCCAGCAGCTCAGGTAGCGGGGCGTACCAAGAGACCCAGTACTTC
CASSSGSGAYQETQYF
>TRBJ1-3|TRBV19|NA|NA
TGTGCCAGTAGTATTTCGCGAGACACCATATATTTT
CASSISRDTIYF
>TRBJ2-5|TRBV5-1|TRBD2|NA
TGCGCCAGCAGCTGGGTAGCGGGGGGCCAAGAGACCCAGTACTTC
CASSWVAGGQETQYF
>TRBJ1-1|TRBV10-3|TRBD1|NA
TGTGCCATCAGTGACCGCGGGACAGGGACGGTCACTGAAGCTTTCTTT
CAISDRGTGTVTEAFF
>TRBJ1-2|TRBV7-9|NA|NA
TGTGCCAGCAGCCTGACAGGCGGCTACACCTTC
CASSLTGGYTF
>TRBJ2-1|TRBV4-1|TRBD1|once
TGCGCCAGCAGCCAAAGACTCACAGGGGGCCGGGAGTTCTACAATGAGCAGTTCTTC
CASSQRLTGGREFYNEQFF
>TRBJ1-4|TRBV27|NA|NA
TGTGCCAGCAGTTCATACCCATGGGCAACTAATGAAAAACTGTTTTTT
CASSSYPWATNEKLFF
>TRBJ2-7|TRBV14|NA|NA
TGTGCCAGCAGCCAAGTTGCGGGGGCGTATTCCATCTCCTACGAGCAGTACTTC
CASSQVAGAYSISYEQYF
>TRBJ2-1|TRBV6-5|NA|NA
TGTGCCAGCAGTTACGGCCAGACTTACAATGAGCAGTTCTTC
CASSYGQTYNEQFF
>TRBJ1-1|TRBV7-8|NA|NA
TGTGCCAGCAGCTTAGTTCATGTAGTAAACACTGAAGCTTTCTTT
CASSLVHVVNTEAFF
>TRBJ2-6|TRBV15|NA|NA
TGTGCCACCAGCAGTAATAGGGGGACTGGGGCCAACGTCCTGACTTTC
CATSSNRGTGANVLTF
>TRBJ1-1|TRBV27|TRBD1|NA
TGTGCCAGCAGTTTACAGGACAGGGGGCGATGGAACACTGAAGCTTTCTTT
CASSLQDRGRWNTEAFF
>TRBJ1-1|TRBV30|NA|NA
TGTGCCTGGAGTTATTGGGTGAATAGGCCTGAAGCTTTCTTT
CAWSYWVNRPEAFF
>TRBJ1-1|TRBV5-8|NA|NA
TGTGCCAGCAGCCCCTCAGGATTTTGGCCCACTGAAGCTTTCTTT
CASSPSGFWPTEAFF
>TRBJ2-1|TRBV18|TRBD2|NA
TGTGCCAGCTCACCCCCGGGACTAGCGGGGGGCCATGAGCAGTTCTTC
CASSPPGLAGGHEQFF
>TRBJ1-1|TRBV5-8|NA|NA
TGTGCCAGCAGCTCCCTTCTACACACAGGGAGGACCACTGAAGCTTTCTTT
CASSSLLHTGRTTEAFF
>TRBJ2-7|TRBV6-1|NA|few
TGTGCCAGCAGTGAAGGATCCTACGAGCAGTACTTC
CASSEGSYEQYF
>TRBJ1-6|TRBV7-2|NA|NA
TGTGCCAGCAGCTTAGCGGGGCCGGTCCACCCCCTCCACTTT
CASSLAGPVHPLHF
>TRBJ2-1|TRBV6-6|TRBD1|NA
TGTGCCAGCAGTGTCTCGGGACAGGGGGTCAATGAGCAGTTCTTC
CASSVSGQGVNEQFF
>TRBJ2-2|TRBV9|NA|NA
TGTGCCAGCAGCGTAGGTATCTTGGCCGCCGCCAGCACCGGGGAGCTGTTTTTT
CASSVGILAAASTGELFF
>TRBJ2-5|TRBV7-9|TRBD1|once
TGTGCCAGCAGCTTAGCGACAGGGGGCGGTGAGACCCAGTACTTC
CASSLATGGGETQYF
>TRBJ1-6|TRBV3-1/TRBV3-2|NA|NA
TGTGCCAGCGGTGCACCCCTCCACTTT
CASGAPLHF
>TRBJ2-5|TRBV30|TRBD2|NA
TGTGCCTGGAGTGACTATCTAGCGGGGGGACAAGAGACCCAGTACTTC
CAWSDYLAGGQETQYF
>TRBJ2-6|TRBV7-9|NA|NA
TGTGCCAGCAGCTTAGGCCCGGGACGGATTTCTGGGGCCAACGTCCTGACTTTC
CASSLGPGRISGANVLTF
>TRBJ1-5|TRBV18|NA|NA
TGTGCCAGCTCACCATTTCGGCGACAGGTACGGCAGCCCCAGCATTTT
CASSPFRRQVRQPQHF
>TRBJ1-1|TRBV6-5|TRBD1|NA
TGTGCCAGCAGTCCGACAGGGGGCGTAGGTACTGAAGCTTTCTTT
CASSPTGGVGTEAFF
>TRBJ2-3|TRBV6-5|NA|once
TGTGCCAGCAGTCCCGGAGGAGCCTGCTTCTTT
CASSPGGACFF
>TRBJ2-7|TRBV7-9|NA|NA
TGTGCCAGCAGCTCAAACTCCCCGGTTGGCTACGAGCAGTACTTC
CASSSNSPVGYEQYF
>TRBJ2-7|TRBV9|TRBD2|few
TGTGCCAGCAGAGGGAGGGGCAGGGTTCACTACGAGCAGTACTTC
CASRGRGRVHYEQYF
>TRBJ1-2|TRBV28|NA|NA
TGTGCCAGCAGCCCCTCGGGATACTATGGCTACACCTTC
CASSPSGYYGYTF
>TRBJ1-1|TRBV5-1|TRBD1|NA
TGCGCCAGCAGCCCCCACGGGACAGGGAGGGTGTCGAACACTGAAGCTTTCTTT
CASSPHGTGRVSNTEAFF
>TRBJ1-2|TRBV19|NA|NA
TGTGCCAGTAGCAGTAGTGAGAACTATGGCTACACCTTC
CASSSSENYGYTF
>TRBJ1-5|TRBV11-1|NA|NA
TGTGCCAGCAGCTTATTGGTAGGGCGTAGCAATCAGCCCCAGCATTTT
CASSLLVGRSNQPQHF
>TRBJ2-1|TRBV25-1|TRBD2|NA
TGTGCCAGCAGTGAATGGACTAGCAAAAATGAGCAGTTCTTC
CASSEWTSKNEQFF